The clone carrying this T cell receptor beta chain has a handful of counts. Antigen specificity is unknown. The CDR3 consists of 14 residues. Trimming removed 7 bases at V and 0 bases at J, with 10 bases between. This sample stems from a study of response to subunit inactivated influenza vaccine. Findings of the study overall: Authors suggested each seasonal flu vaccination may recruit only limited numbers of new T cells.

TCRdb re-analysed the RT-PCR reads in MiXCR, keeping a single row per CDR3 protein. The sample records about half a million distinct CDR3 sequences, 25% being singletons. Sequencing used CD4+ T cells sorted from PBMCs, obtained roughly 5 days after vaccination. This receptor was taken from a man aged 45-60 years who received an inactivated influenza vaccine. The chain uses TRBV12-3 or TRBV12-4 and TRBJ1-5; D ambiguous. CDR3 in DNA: TGTGCCAGCACGGGAACTGCTAGCAATCAGCCCCAGCATTTT. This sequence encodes CASTGTASNQPQHF.